What follows is one T cell receptor beta chain and its context. Its antigen is not known. These data are taken from a study of OX40 agonist ivuxolimab in advanced cancers. The protocol was immunoSEQ multiplex PCR, while the TCRdb copy is restricted to in-frame clones and leaves out a portion. The sample includes 50,000 to 65,000 clones, approximately 88% of them seen just once. CDR3 length equals 13 residues. CDR1 and CDR2 from the germline V gene are SGHRS and YFSETQ. V was cut by 0 bases and J by 9 bases, with 12 bases left in between. Study conclusions and caveats: With doses of 0.1 to 3.0 mg/kg, CD4+ and CD8+ blood T cells had undergone clonal expansion by week 6.

The receptor's source is an adult with an advanced solid tumor such as melanoma, head and neck, liver or kidney cancer. This chain joins TRBV5-1 and TRBJ2-5; a possible D gene is TRBD2 (6 bases). Material: CD4+ or CD8+ T cells sorted from blood, obtained in a trial of the OX40 agonist ivuxolimab. CDR3 DNA: TGCGCCAGCAGCTTGGACCCGGGAGACTCCCAGTACTTC. Protein: CASSLDPGDSQYF. Supplemented by reference TRBV5-1 and TRBJ2-5, the full variable domain reads KAGVTQTPRYLIKTRGQQVTLSCSPISGHRSVSWYQQTPGQGLQFLFEYFSETQRNKGNFPGRFSGRQFSNSRSEMNVSTLELGDSALYLCASSLDPGDSQYFGPGTRLLVL.